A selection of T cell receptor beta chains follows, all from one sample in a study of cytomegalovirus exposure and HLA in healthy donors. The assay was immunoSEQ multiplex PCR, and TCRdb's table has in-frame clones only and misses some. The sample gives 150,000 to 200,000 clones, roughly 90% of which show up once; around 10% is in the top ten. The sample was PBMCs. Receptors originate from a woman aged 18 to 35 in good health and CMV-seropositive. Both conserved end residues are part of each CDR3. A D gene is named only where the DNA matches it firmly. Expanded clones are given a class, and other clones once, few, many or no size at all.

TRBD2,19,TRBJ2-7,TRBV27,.,TGTGCCAGCAGGCCCCTCGGGACAGAGACTAGCGGGAGTATTTACGAGCAGTACTTC,CASRPLGTETSGSIYEQYF
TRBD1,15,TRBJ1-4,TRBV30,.,TGTGCCTGGAGCCATACAGGGGGGACTTATGAAAAACTGTTTTTT,CAWSHTGGTYEKLFF
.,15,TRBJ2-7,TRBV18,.,TGTGCCAGCTCACCAGCAGCGGTTCTTGACTACGAGCAGTACTTC,CASSPAAVLDYEQYF
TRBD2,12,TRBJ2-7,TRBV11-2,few,TGTGCCAGCAGCTTAGATAGCGGGGAGCAGTACTTC,CASSLDSGEQYF
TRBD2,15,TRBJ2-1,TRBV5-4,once,TGTGCCAGCAGCGAAAGCGGGAGTAAGTACAATGAGCAGTTCTTC,CASSESGSKYNEQFF
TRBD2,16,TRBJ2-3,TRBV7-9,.,TGTGCCAGCAGATCGGGGACTAGCGGGCCCGCCGATCCGCAGTATTTT,CASRSGTSGPADPQYF
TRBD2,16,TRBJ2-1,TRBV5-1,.,TGCGCCAGCAGCTTGGCCATCGCGGGAGAGGGTAATGAGCAGTTCTTC,CASSLAIAGEGNEQFF
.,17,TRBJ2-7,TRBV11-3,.,TGTGCCAGCAGCTTAGTAGGTACGACTGAAAACTCCTACGAGCAGTACTTC,CASSLVGTTENSYEQYF
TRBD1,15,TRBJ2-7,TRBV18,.,TGTGCCAGCTCACCGGGACAGGCCAGCTCCTACGAGCAGTACTTC,CASSPGQASSYEQYF
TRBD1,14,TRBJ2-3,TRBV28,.,TGTGCCAGCAGTTCCCCCCCCTGGACAGGTACGCAGTATTTT,CASSSPPWTGTQYF
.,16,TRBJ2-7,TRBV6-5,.,TGTGCCAGCAGTTCCCAGGGCAGGGGGGTTTACTACGAGCAGTACTTC,CASSSQGRGVYYEQYF
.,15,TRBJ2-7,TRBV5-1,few,TGCGCCAGCAGCTTAATCGGGGAAACCTCCTACGAGCAGTACTTC,CASSLIGETSYEQYF
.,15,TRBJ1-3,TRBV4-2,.,TGTGCCAGCAGCCAAGATATGGGGGGAAGAAACACCATATATTTT,CASSQDMGGRNTIYF
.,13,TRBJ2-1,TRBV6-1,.,TGTGCCAGCAGTATACAGGGCTACAATGAGCAGTTCTTC,CASSIQGYNEQFF
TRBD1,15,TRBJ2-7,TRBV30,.,TGTGCCTGGAGCCCGGGACAGAGAATCACCTACGAGCAGTACTTC,CAWSPGQRITYEQYF
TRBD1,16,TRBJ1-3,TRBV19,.,TGTGCCAGTAGTACAGGACAGGGACTGGGTGGAAACACCATATATTTT,CASSTGQGLGGNTIYF
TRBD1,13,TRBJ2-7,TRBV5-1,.,TGCGCCAGCAGCCGGGACAGGGGGCACGAGCAGTACTTC,CASSRDRGHEQYF
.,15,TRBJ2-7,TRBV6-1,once,TGTGCCAGCAGAAAGGGGTCGGCCGGACCCCTCGAGCAGTACTTC,CASRKGSAGPLEQYF
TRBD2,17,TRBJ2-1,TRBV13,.,TGTGCCAGCAGCTTACCGCCTGGACTAGCGGGATACAATGAGCAGTTCTTC,CASSLPPGLAGYNEQFF
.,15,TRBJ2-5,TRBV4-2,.,TGTGCCAGCAGCCAAAGACCAGGGCCCCAAGAGACCCAGTACTTC,CASSQRPGPQETQYF
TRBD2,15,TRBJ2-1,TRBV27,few,TGTGCCAGCAGTTTCTGGCGGGAGCTCGACAATGAGCAGTTCTTC,CASSFWRELDNEQFF
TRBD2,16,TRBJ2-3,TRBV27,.,TGTGCCAGCTCCGACTTACTAGCGTCTAGCACAGATACGCAGTATTTT,CASSDLLASSTDTQYF
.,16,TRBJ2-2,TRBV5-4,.,TGTGCCAGCAGCTTGGTTAGCGGCCTGAACACCGGGGAGCTGTTTTTT,CASSLVSGLNTGELFF
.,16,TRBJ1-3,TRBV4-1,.,TGCGCCAGCAGCCAGCTTTCGGGGGGTCCTGGAAACACCATATATTTT,CASSQLSGGPGNTIYF
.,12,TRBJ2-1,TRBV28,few,TGTGCCAGCAGCCGAATTAGCAGTGAGCAGTTCTTC,CASSRISSEQFF
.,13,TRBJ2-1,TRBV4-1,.,TGCGCCAGCAGCCAACCTGGACAGCCTGAGCAGTTCTTC,CASSQPGQPEQFF
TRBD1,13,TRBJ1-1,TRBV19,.,TGTGCCAGTACTAGGGGGCGGGGCACTGAAGCTTTCTTT,CASTRGRGTEAFF
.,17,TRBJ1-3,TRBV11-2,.,TGTGCCAGCAGCTTAGTCCGAGGGGAGGTCTCTGGAAACACCATATATTTT,CASSLVRGEVSGNTIYF
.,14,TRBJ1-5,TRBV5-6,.,TGTGCCAGCAGCTCCCGGGGGGCTGGTCAGCCCCAGCATTTT,CASSSRGAGQPQHF
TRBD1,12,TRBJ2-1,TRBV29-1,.,TGCAGCACAGCAGACAGGGTCCATGAGCAGTTCTTC,CSTADRVHEQFF
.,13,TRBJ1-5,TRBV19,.,TGTGCCAGCCATACTGGGGGGGGTCAGCCCCAGCATTTT,CASHTGGGQPQHF
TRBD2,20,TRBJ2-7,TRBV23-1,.,TGCGCCAGCAGTCAATCACGCACTAGCGGGTGGCGTATCGCAGTCTACGAGCAGTACTTC,CASSQSRTSGWRIAVYEQYF